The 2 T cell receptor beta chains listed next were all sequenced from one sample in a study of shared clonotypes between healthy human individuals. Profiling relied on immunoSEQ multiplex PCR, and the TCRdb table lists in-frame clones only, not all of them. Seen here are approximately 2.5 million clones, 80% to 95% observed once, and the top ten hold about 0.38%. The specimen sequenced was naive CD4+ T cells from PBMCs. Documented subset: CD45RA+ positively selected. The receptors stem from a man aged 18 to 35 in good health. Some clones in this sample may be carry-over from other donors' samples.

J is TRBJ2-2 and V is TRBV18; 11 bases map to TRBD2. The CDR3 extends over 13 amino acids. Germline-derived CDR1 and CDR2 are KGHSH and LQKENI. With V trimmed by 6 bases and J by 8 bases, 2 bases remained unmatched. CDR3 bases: TGTGCCAGCTCGACTAGCGGGAAGGGGGAGCTGTTTTTT. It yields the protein CASSTSGKGELFF.

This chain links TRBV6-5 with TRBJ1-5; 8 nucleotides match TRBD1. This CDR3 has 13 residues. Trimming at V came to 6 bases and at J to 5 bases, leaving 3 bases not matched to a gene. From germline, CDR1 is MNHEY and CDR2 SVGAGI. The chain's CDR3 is CASSRDRHQPQHF. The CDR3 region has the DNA TGTGCCAGCAGCAGGGACAGGCATCAGCCCCAGCATTTT.